This entry is about one TCR beta chain. The entry originates in a study of technical replicates of blood from a few donors. This table comes from immunoSEQ multiplex PCR, and its TCRdb copy is limited to in-frame clones, with some not included. The table records 75,000 to 95,000 clones, 90% to 96% of them present only once. This CDR3 is built from 14 residues. CDR1 and CDR2 (germline): SGHVS, FNYEAQ. The V and J ends lost 4 bases and 4 bases respectively, with 13 bases between them. Sequencing was done on a sample of T cells isolated from PBMCs. This TCR came from a human donor in good health. This chain links TRBV7-6 with TRBJ1-1; tentatively, D is TRBD1 (5 bases). The CDR3 reads CASSYGGEGTEAFF. The CDR3 nucleotides read TGTGCCAGCAGCTACGGGGGGGAGGGCACTGAAGCTTTCTTT. The full variable domain, completed using reference TRBV7-6 and TRBJ1-1, is GAGVSQSPRYKVTKRGQDVALRCDPISGHVSLYWYRQALGQGPEFLTYFNYEAQQDKSGLPNDRFSAERPEGSISTLTIQRTEQRDSAMYRCASSYGGEGTEAFFGQGTRLTVV.